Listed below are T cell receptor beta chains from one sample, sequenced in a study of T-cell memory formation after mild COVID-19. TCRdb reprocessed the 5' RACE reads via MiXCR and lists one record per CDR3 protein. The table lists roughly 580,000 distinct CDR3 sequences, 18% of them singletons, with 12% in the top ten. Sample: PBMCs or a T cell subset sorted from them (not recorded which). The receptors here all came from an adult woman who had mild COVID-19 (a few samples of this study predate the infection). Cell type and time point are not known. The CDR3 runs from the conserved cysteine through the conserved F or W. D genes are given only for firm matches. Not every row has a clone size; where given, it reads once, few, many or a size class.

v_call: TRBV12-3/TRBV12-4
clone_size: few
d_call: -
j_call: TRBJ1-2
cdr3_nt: TGTGCCAGCAGTTTGGGGGGCTGGGGCTACACCTTC
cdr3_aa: CASSLGGWGYTF

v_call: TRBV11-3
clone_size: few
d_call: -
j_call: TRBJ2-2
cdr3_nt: TGTGCCAGCAGCTTAGACCCGCGCGGGGAGCTGTTTTTT
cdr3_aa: CASSLDPRGELFF

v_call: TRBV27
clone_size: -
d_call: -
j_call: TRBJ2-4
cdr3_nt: TGTGCCAGCAGTTTATCGAGGTTCTTGGCCAAAAACATTCAGTACTTC
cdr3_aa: CASSLSRFLAKNIQYF

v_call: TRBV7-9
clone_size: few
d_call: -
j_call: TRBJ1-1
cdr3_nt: TGTGCCAGCAGCACTAGGGGTTCTGAAGCTTTCTTT
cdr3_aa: CASSTRGSEAFF

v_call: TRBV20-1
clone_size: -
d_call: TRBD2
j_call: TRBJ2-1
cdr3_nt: TGCAGTGCTAGGGTACCAACGGGAGGGTTTCATAGTGAGCAGTTCTTC
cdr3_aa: CSARVPTGGFHSEQFF

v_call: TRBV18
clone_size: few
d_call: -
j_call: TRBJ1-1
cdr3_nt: TGTGCCAGCTCACCACAATTCGGCAAGGACACTGAAGCTTTCTTT
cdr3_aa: CASSPQFGKDTEAFF

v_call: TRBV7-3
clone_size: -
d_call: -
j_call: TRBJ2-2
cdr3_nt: TGTGCCAGCAGCCGGTGGCATACCCCGAACACCGGGGAGCTGTTTTTT
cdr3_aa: CASSRWHTPNTGELFF

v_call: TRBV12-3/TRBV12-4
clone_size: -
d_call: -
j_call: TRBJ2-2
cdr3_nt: TGTGCCAGCAGTATTAGACGTACTGGGGAGCTGTTTTTT
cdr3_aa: CASSIRRTGELFF

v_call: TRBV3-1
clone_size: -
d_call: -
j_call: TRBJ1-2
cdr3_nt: TGTGCCAGCAGCCAAGAGAACAGGGAGGACTATGGCTACACCTTC
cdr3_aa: CASSQENREDYGYTF

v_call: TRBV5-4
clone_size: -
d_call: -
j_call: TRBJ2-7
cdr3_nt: TGTGCCAGCAGCTTGAGCTCTCTCGGGGGGCCGATCCTCGAGCAGTACTTC
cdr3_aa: CASSLSSLGGPILEQYF

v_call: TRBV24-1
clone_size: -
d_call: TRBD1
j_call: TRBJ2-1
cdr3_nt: TGTGCCACCAGTACCATGGGACAGGGGGCTAATGAGCAGTTCTTC
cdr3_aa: CATSTMGQGANEQFF

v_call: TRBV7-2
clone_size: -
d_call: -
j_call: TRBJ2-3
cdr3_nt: TGTGCCAGCAGCTTAGCTAGAACGCAGTATTTT
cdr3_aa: CASSLARTQYF

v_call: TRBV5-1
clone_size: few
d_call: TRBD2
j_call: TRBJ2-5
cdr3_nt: TGCGCCAGCAGCCAGGGACGGGGGGACCAAGAGACCCAGTACTTC
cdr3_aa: CASSQGRGDQETQYF

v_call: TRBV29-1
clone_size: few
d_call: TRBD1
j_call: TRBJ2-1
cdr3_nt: TGCAGCGTTCGGGGACAGAGCTCCTACAATGAGCAGTTCTTC
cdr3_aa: CSVRGQSSYNEQFF

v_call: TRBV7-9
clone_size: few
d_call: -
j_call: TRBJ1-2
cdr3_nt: TGTGCCAGCAGCCCGGACGGCAGCTATGGCTACACCTTC
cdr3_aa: CASSPDGSYGYTF

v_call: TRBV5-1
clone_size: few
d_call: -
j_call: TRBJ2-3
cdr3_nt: TGCGCCAGCAGCTTGGCGGAGGGAGGAGATACGCAGTATTTT
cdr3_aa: CASSLAEGGDTQYF

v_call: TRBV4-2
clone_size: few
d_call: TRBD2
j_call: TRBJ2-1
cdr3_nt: TGTGCCAGCAGCCAAGAAGGGTACGCTAGCGGCAGCTCCTACAATGAGCAGTTCTTC
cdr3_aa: CASSQEGYASGSSYNEQFF

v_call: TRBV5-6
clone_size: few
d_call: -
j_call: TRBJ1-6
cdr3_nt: TGTGCCAGCACCCATGCTACCTATAATTCACCCCTCCACTTT
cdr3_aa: CASTHATYNSPLHF

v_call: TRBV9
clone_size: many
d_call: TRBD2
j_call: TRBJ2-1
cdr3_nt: TGTGCCAGCAGCGCCACGGGGGGAAGGGACAATGAGCAGTTCTTC
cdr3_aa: CASSATGGRDNEQFF

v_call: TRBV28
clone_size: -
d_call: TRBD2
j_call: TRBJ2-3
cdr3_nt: TGTGCCAGCAGCCAATCTCTGAGCGGGGGCACAGATACGCAGTATTTT
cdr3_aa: CASSQSLSGGTDTQYF